Given below is one T cell receptor beta chain in context. This sample was taken from a study of blood T cell repertoires in COVID-19. For the study at large: The analysed material was cDNA or gDNA that came from T cells, B-cell-depleted T cells, or PBMCs.

Seattle patient enrollment occurred during active infection, with longitudinal follow-up thereafter. In the original processing: From reference gene primer amplification, estimates of nucleated cell counts were derived. The table came from immunoSEQ multiplex PCR; TCRdb's copy has only in-frame clones and leaves some out. The D gene and trimming were derived from the DNA, and the V and J assignments and clone size from that table. In the table there are about 430,000 clones, roughly 90% of which are singletons. The sample comprised peripheral blood. The receptor comes from a man in his late teens or twenties with COVID-19, enrolled during active disease.

The CDR3 coding sequence is TGTGCCAGCAGTGAAGTGAGTCACGAAGCTTTCTTT. Protein sequence: CASSEVSHEAFF. The chain links TRBV6-1 to TRBJ1-1; D remains unclear. This CDR3 spans 12 amino acids. The germline CDR1 and CDR2 sequences are MNHNS and SASEGT. Trimming shortened V by 1 base and J by 8 bases, and 8 bases separated the two germline ends.